This TCR beta chain stems from a study of blood T cells in healthy people across ages. About the research overall: When template switching was applied, about one barcoded beta molecule was captured per two T cells.

CDR1 is LNHNV and CDR2 is YYDKDF in the germline V gene (reference sequence). The CDR3 runs to 15 residues. This clonotype was seen only a few times. Together with a sample-barcoded 5' primer, a J-beta primer mix was included in a second PCR lasting about 7 to 11 cycles. One entry per CDR3 protein results from TCRdb running MiXCR on the 5' RACE reads. The table includes roughly 1 million distinct CDR3 sequences, under 30% detected once. Separately, the same data were catalogued under a study of T cells of mothers and their children.

Sequencing input: blood. V is TRBV15 and J is TRBJ2-5; perhaps D is TRBD1 or TRBD2 (5 bases each). The better agreement between TRBJ2-7 and the DNA end casts doubt on the J call. The origin of this receptor is a girl aged 2-10 years in good health. The CDR3 bases are TGTGCCACCAGCAGAGAGGTGGGGACCTCCTACGAGCAGTACTTC. Protein sequence: CATSREVGTSYEQYF.